This T cell receptor (beta chain) was captured by sequencing in a study of cytomegalovirus exposure and HLA in healthy donors. TCRdb keeps only in-frame clones here, not all; method: immunoSEQ multiplex PCR. Among about 260,000 clones listed, 90% were seen once. Findings of the study overall: Most TCR sequences were uncommon, yet certain public TCRs appeared in many donors.

Turning to this clone: Its antigen is still unknown.

From germline, CDR1 is KGHSH and CDR2 LQKENI. The CDR3 has 16 residues. V lost 3 bases, J lost 3 bases, and 8 bases stayed unmatched. This chain uses TRBV18 with TRBJ1-3; TRBD1 matches 7 bases. The sequenced material came from PBMCs. This TCR derives from a woman aged 25-40 years in good health and CMV-seronegative. The CDR3 spells CASSPSATGSGNTIYF. The CDR3 DNA follows: TGTGCCAGCTCACCCTCAGCGACAGGGAGTGGAAACACCATATATTTT.